This record looks at one T cell receptor (beta chain) sequence and its context. Its antigen is as yet unknown. The data stem from a study of response to subunit inactivated influenza vaccine. TCRdb ran MiXCR on the RT-PCR reads and lists one entry per CDR3 protein. Here the sample spans around 470,000 distinct CDR3 sequences, 7.2% being singletons. The CDR3 extends over 14 amino acids. V lost 4 bases, J lost 9 bases, and 6 bases stayed unmatched. Per germline, CDR1 SEHNR and CDR2 FQNEAQ (reference sequence). General observations from the study: Authors suggested few new T cells are recruited by each seasonal influenza vaccination.

The sample in question was PBMCs from blood, obtained roughly 24 months after vaccination. The V and J genes are TRBV7-9 and TRBJ2-1; 10 nucleotides match TRBD1. This clonotype was sampled from a man aged 50-75 years who received an inactivated influenza vaccine. CDR3 sequence (DNA): TGTGCCAGCAGCTCCGGGACAGGGGAGAGTGAGCAGTTCTTC. Translation: CASSSGTGESEQFF.